The present TCR beta chain was sequenced within a study of cytomegalovirus exposure and HLA in healthy donors. The CDR3 is made up of 15 amino acids. V was trimmed by 3 bases and J by 5 bases, leaving 14 bases between them. Looked up from germline, CDR1 is MGHRA and CDR2 is YSYEKL. Use of 60 Vbeta and 13 Jbeta primers characterized the PCR. Assay: immunoSEQ multiplex PCR; the TCRdb copy retains only in-frame clones and omits some. The sample lists more than 100,000 clones; about four fifths were seen once. Sequenced: PBMCs. V gene TRBV4-1 combines with J gene TRBJ2-1; tentatively, D is TRBD2 (6 bases). This TCR derives from a female donor in good health and CMV-seropositive. The CDR3 loop is CASSQAGTQNNEQFF. The CDR3 nucleotides are TGCGCCAGCAGCCAGGCTGGGACTCAAAACAATGAGCAGTTCTTC.